This T cell receptor beta chain was identified during a study of response to subunit inactivated influenza vaccine. One entry per CDR3 protein, called by TCRdb with MiXCR from the RT-PCR reads. The sample lists 500,000 to 750,000 distinct CDR3 sequences, about 14% occurring once. CDR3 length: 18 residues. V was cut by 6 bases and J by 8 bases, with 29 bases left in between. Source: PBMCs from blood, taken 11 to 12 days after vaccination. This clonotype was sampled from a man aged 50 to 60 who received an inactivated influenza vaccine. The chain joins TRBV12-3 or TRBV12-4 to TRBJ1-3, with D maybe TRBD1 (5 bases). For the CDR3, the DNA is TGTGCCAGCAGCTCCTCGGTCCGTATGACAGTGCTTGAGGACACCATATATTTT. Translated: CASSSSVRMTVLEDTIYF.